The sequence of this TCR beta chain was determined in a study of shared clonotypes between healthy human individuals. General observations from the study: Memory subsets generally showed lower estimated richness than naive subsets. An expected dependence of interdonor clonotype sharing on sequencing depth was noted. In contrast to clonotypes shared by all four donors, non-shared clonotypes had lower generation probabilities.

Produced via immunoSEQ multiplex PCR; TCRdb's table is partial and in-frame only. The table records some 95,000 clones, roughly three quarters of them present only once. J was trimmed by 0 bases and V by 7 bases; bases with no gene match: 3. CDR3 length: 14 residues. In germline, CDR1 is SEHNR, CDR2 FQNEAQ (reference sequence). Concerning this clone itself: Its antigen is as yet unknown.

The TCR originated in a man younger than 40 in good health. Input material: memory CD8+ T cells sorted from blood. Documented subset: CD45RO+ cells pooled with CCR7-negative TemRA cells. The V and J genes are TRBV7-9 and TRBJ2-5; 9 bases match TRBD2. The CDR3 DNA sequence: TGTGCCAGCACCGGACTAGCGAACCAAGAGACCCAGTACTTC. It codes for CASTGLANQETQYF.